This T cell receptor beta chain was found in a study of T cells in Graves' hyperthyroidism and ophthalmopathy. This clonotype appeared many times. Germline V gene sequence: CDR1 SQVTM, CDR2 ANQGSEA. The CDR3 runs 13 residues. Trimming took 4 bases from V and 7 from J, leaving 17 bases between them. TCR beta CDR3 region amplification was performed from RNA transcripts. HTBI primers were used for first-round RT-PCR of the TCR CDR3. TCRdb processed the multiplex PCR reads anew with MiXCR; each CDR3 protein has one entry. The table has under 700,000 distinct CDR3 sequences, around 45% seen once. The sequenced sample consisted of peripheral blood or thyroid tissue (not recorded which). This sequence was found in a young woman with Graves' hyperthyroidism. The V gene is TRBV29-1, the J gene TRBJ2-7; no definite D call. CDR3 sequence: CSVADPSLGEQYF. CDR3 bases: TGCAGCGTTGCCGATCCGAGCTTAGGGGAGCAGTACTTC.